This TCR beta chain was documented in a study of T cells in Graves' hyperthyroidism and ophthalmopathy. Points from the study as a whole: Expanded thyroid clonotypes (above 0.001) were mostly also found in blood.

Remarks on this clonotype: Its antigen is unidentified.

Regions amplified from RNA transcripts were the TCR beta CDR3 regions. The HTBI primer set was used in a first-round RT-PCR of the TCR CDR3. TCRdb re-analysed the multiplex PCR reads in MiXCR, keeping a single row per CDR3 protein. The table includes some 600,000 distinct CDR3 sequences, roughly 14% detected once. Material for sequencing was blood. The source of this sequence is a woman between 25 and 40 years old with Graves' hyperthyroidism that later progressed to Graves' ophthalmopathy.

In nucleotides, the CDR3 is TGTGCCAGCTCCCAGGGGGCCCGCTACGAGCAGTACTTC. It is translated as CASSQGARYEQYF. The V call is TRBV27, the J call TRBJ2-7, with 8 bases lining up with TRBD1. Unmatched junction bases numbered 6, after V lost 8 bases and J lost 3 bases. CDR1 and CDR2 from the germline V gene are MNHEY and SMNVEV (reference sequence). The CDR3 is 13 amino acids.